The subject of this entry is one T cell receptor beta chain. In the authors' workflow: From reference gene primer amplification, estimates of nucleated cell counts were derived. Clones were read by immunoSEQ multiplex PCR, and TCRdb kept only the in-frame ones, dropping some. That table supplies the V and J calls and clone size; D and trimming were determined from the DNA. The data hold tens of thousands of clones, with 65% to 85% observed a single time. The sample belongs to a study of blood T cell repertoires in COVID-19. Study-wide context: Samples representing acute and convalescent COVID-19 were sourced from the United States, Italy and Spain.

Sequenced: peripheral blood. The source is a man in his 70s with acute or convalescent COVID-19.

For the CDR3, the DNA is TGTGCCAGCAGCCAAGATGCAAGCCGGGTAGATACGCAGTATTTT. Translation gives CASSQDASRVDTQYF. The rearrangement uses TRBV3-1 (or the pseudogene TRBV3-2) and TRBJ2-3; D unclear. The V gene lost 0 bases and the J gene lost 5 bases, with 12 bases spanning the gap. Germline V CDR1 and CDR2: LGHDT, YNNKEL (reference sequence). This CDR3 region has 15 residues.